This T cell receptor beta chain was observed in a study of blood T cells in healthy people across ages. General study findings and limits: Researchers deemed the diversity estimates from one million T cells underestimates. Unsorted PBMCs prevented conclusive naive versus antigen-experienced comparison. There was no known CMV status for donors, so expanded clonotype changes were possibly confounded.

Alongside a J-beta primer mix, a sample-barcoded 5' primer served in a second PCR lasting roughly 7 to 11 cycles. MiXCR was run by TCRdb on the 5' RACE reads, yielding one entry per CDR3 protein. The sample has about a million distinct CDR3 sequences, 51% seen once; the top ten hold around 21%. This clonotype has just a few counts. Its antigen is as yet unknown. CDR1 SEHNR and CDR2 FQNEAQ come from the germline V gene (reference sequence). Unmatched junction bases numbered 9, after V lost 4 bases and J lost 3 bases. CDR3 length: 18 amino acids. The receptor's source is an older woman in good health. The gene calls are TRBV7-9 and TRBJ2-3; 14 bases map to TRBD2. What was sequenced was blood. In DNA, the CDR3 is TGTGCCAGCAGCTCCCAAAGACTAGCGGGAGGGCTTACAGATACGCAGTATTTT. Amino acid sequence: CASSSQRLAGGLTDTQYF.